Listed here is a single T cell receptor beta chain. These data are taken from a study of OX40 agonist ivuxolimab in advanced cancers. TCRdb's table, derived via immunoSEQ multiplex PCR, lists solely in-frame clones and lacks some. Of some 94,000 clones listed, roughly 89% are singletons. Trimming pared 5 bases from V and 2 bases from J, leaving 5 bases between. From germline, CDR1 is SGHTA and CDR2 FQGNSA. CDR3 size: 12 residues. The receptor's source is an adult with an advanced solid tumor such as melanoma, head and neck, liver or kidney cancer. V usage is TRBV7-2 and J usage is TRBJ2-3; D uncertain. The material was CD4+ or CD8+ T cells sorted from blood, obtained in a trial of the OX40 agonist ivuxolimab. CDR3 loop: CASSPNTDTQYF. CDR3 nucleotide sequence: TGTGCCAGCAGCCCTAACACAGATACGCAGTATTTT. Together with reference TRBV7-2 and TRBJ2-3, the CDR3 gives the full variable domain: GAGVSQSPSNKVTEKGKDVELRCDPISGHTALYWYRQSLGQGLEFLIYFQGNSAPDKSGLPSDRFSAERTGGSVSTLTIQRTQQEDSAVYLCASSPNTDTQYFGPGTRLTVL.